This T cell receptor beta chain was sequenced during a study of memory CD4+ T cells and cytomegalovirus serostatus. Study-level information: Of the healthy Belgian adults, 9 were CMV seropositive and 24 seronegative. Study results and limitations: Of 150 to 200 reported CMV TCRbeta sequences, about 67 were found in memory CD4+ repertoires.

The sort gate was single viable CD3+CD4+CD8-CD45RO+ cells for memory CD4+ T cells. Some clones are missing from TCRdb's copy, which holds only in-frame ones; the method was immunoSEQ multiplex PCR. Among some 48,000 clones listed, around 82% were seen once. A remark on this clone: The antigen remains unidentified.

CDR1 LGHNA and CDR2 YSLEER come from the germline V gene. The CDR3 sequence is 15 residues long. Trimming stripped 1 base from V and 8 bases from J, with 17 bases between. This receptor was obtained from an adult in good health and CMV-seronegative. Sample: memory CD4+ T cells from blood. The rearrangement links TRBV4-3 to TRBJ1-1; TRBD1 is a possible D gene (5 bases). The CDR3 DNA reads TGCGCCAGCAGCCAAGGTTGGGCGGGGGATGCCGAAGCTTTCTTT. Translating gives CASSQGWAGDAEAFF.